The 2 T cell receptor beta chains below all came from one sample that was sequenced in a study of regulatory T cells in long-lasting Graves disease listed by TCRdb under 2021. Interpreted using the paper, the time point label stands for: persistent/refractory GD, antithyroid drugs over 5 years with positive TRAb. For both TCR sequencing and RNA sequencing, RNA was extracted from PBMCs using TRIzol. The library was prepared using multiplex PCR. The sample was run on an Illumina HiSeq 4000. iRepertoire HTBI primers and Arm-PCR amplification of CDR3 regions were used to construct TCR beta libraries. TCRdb reran the public reads through fastp at Q25 and MiXCR, keeping productive beta chains. Each record represents a unique CDR3 protein, reported with the most common genes and DNA among its rows. The sample table records 500,000 to 800,000 distinct CDR3 sequences; around 30% of these occur just once. About 42% of the sample is taken by the ten largest.

Sequencing was performed on peripheral blood mononuclear cells (PBMCs), taken when the disease was refractory, from a patient treated with antithyroid drugs. All receptors derive from a female donor with Graves disease.

A few counts support this clonotype. The chain combines TRBV20-1 with TRBJ1-2; the match to TRBD1 covers 7 bases. CDR1 DFQATT and CDR2 SNEGSKA come from the germline V gene (reference sequence). The V and J ends lost 4 bases and 4 bases, in that order; junction bases with no gene match: 3. CDR3 length equals 12 residues. The CDR3, as DNA: TGCAGTGCTATGACAGGGCCCTATGGCTACACCTTC. This sequence encodes CSAMTGPYGYTF.

The sample holds a few counts of this clonotype. The chain couples TRBV24-1 to TRBJ2-3; D call uncertain. The germline V gene encodes CDR1 KGHDR and CDR2 SFDVKD. This CDR3 contains 13 residues. Trimming stripped 4 bases from V and 5 bases from J, with 9 bases between. DNA for the CDR3: TGTGCCACCAGTGACACGTGGGGAGATACGCAGTATTTT. Protein product: CATSDTWGDTQYF.